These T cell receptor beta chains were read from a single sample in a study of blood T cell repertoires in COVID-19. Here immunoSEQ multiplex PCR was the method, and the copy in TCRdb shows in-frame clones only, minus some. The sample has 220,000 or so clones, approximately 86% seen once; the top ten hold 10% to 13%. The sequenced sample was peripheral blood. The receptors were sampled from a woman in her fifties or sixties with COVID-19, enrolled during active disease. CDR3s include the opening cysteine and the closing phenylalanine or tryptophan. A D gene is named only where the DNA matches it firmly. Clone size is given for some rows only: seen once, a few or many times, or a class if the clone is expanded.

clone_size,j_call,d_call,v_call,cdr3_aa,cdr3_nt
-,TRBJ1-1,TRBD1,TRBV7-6,CASSRQGAPNTEAFF,TGTGCCAGCAGCCGTCAGGGGGCCCCGAACACTGAAGCTTTCTTT
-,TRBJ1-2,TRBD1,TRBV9,CASSGYRGTYYGYTF,TGTGCCAGCAGCGGATACAGGGGGACCTACTATGGCTACACCTTC
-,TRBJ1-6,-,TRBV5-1,CASSLGVQVRYNSPLHF,TGCGCCAGCAGCTTGGGAGTGCAGGTGCGCTATAATTCACCCCTCCACTTT
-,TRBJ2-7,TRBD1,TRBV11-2,CASSLGALDRPPIRYEQYF,TGTGCCAGCAGCTTAGGGGCCCTGGACAGGCCACCGATAAGATACGAGCAGTACTTC
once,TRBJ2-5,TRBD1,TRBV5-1,CASSPGQGETQYF,TGCGCCAGCAGCCCCGGACAGGGGGAGACCCAGTACTTC
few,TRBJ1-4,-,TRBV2,CASKETEKLFF,TGTGCCAGCAAAGAGACAGAAAAACTGTTTTTT
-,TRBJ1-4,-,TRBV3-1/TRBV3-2,CASSHRTGELFF,TGTGCCAGCAGCCACAGGACGGGGGAACTGTTTTTT
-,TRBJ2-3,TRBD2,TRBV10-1,CASSGGAGDTQYF,TGCGCCAGTAGCGGGGGGGCCGGAGATACGCAGTATTTT
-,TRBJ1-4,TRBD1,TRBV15,CATSNGQGLEKLFF,TGTGCCACCAGCAACGGACAGGGTTTAGAAAAACTGTTTTTT
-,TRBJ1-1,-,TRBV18,CASSLYRDPNTEAFF,TGTGCCAGCTCACTTTACAGGGATCCGAACACTGAAGCTTTCTTT
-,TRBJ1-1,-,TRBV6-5,CASSSNKNTEAFF,TGTGCCAGCAGTTCCAACAAAAACACTGAAGCTTTCTTT
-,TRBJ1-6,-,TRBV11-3,CASSAMSRDSPLHF,TGTGCCAGCAGCGCTATGTCTCGCGATTCACCCCTCCACTTT
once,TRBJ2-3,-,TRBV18,CASSPREASTDTQYF,TGTGCCAGCTCACCACGTGAGGCTAGCACAGATACGCAGTATTTT
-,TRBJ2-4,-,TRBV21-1,CASSPWWGGDSKNIQYF,TGTGCCAGCAGCCCCTGGTGGGGGGGAGATTCCAAAAACATTCAGTACTTC
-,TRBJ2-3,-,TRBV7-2,CASSLLGAGGDTQYF,TGTGCCAGCAGCTTATTAGGGGCCGGGGGAGATACGCAGTATTTT
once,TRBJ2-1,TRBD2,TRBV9,CASSVGTSGGNNEQFF,TGTGCCAGCAGCGTAGGGACTAGCGGGGGGAACAATGAGCAGTTCTTC
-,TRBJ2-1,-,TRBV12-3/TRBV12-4,CASSLGPHEQFF,TGTGCCAGCAGTTTGGGCCCCCATGAGCAGTTCTTC
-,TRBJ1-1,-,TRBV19,CASSIDLRGTEAFF,TGTGCCAGTAGTATAGATCTACGGGGGACTGAAGCTTTCTTT
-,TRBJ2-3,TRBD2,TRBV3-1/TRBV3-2,CASSQATSGGAEFKDTQYF,TGTGCCAGCAGCCAAGCGACTAGCGGGGGGGCGGAGTTTAAAGATACGCAGTATTTT
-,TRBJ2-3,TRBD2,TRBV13,CASVRGRTSGGRRTDTQYF,TGTGCCAGCGTTAGGGGTAGGACTAGCGGGGGTCGACGCACAGATACGCAGTATTTT
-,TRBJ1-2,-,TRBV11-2,CASSSLVLNYGYTF,TGTGCCAGCAGCTCTCTTGTCCTTAACTATGGCTACACCTTC
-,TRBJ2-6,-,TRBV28,CASSLVQGNSGANVLTF,TGTGCCAGCAGTTTGGTACAGGGCAACTCTGGGGCCAACGTCCTGACTTTC
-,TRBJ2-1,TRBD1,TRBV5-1,CASSLAGGNEQFF,TGCGCCAGCAGCTTGGCAGGGGGCAATGAGCAGTTCTTC
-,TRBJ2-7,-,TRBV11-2,CASSSTSGETIYEQYF,TGTGCCAGCAGCTCAACCTCCGGCGAGACTATCTACGAGCAGTACTTC
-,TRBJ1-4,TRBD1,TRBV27,CASRNYGTGDEKLFF,TGTGCCAGCAGGAACTACGGGACAGGGGACGAAAAACTGTTTTTT
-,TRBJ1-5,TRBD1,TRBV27,CASRDRADSNQPQHF,TGTGCCAGTCGGGACAGAGCAGACAGCAATCAGCCCCAGCATTTT
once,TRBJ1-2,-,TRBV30,CAWSLRHSIGYTF,TGTGCCTGGAGCCTCAGGCATTCGATTGGCTACACCTTC